This T cell receptor beta chain was sequenced for a study of spatial heterogeneity in lung cancer. Germline V gene lookup returns CDR1 SGHAT and CDR2 FQNNGV. There are 16 residues in the CDR3. Noted time point: blood at routine non-recurrence follow-up after resection. In TCRdb, the 5' RACE reads were re-called with MiXCR into one record per CDR3 protein. The data contain 15,000 to 20,000 distinct CDR3 sequences, about 10% of them singletons. There are many counts of this clonotype. One junction end disagrees with the germline gene, perhaps due to a read error. The receptor's source is a male donor with early-stage non-small cell lung cancer. The gene calls are TRBV11-2 and TRBJ2-1; 11 positions agree with TRBD2. This specimen was PBMCs, taken at follow-up. This CDR3 reads CACSSLTSGGYNEQFF. CDR3 bases: TGTGCCTGCAGCAGCTTAACTAGCGGGGGCTACAATGAGCAGTTCTTC. Looking up the rest from reference TRBV11-2 and TRBJ2-1 gives the full variable domain: EAGVAQSPRYKIIEKRQSVAFWCNPISGHATLYWYQQILGQGPKLLIQFQNNGVVDDSQLPKDRFSAERLKGVDSTLKIQPAKLEDSAVYLCACSSLTSGGYNEQFFGPGTRLTVL.